Listed below are T cell receptor beta chains from one sample, sequenced in a study of T cell clones after liver transplantation. TCRdb's copy holds only in-frame clones and misses some; the assay was immunoSEQ multiplex PCR. The table includes tens of thousands of clones, approximately 82% detected once. Sequenced material: CD4+ T cells from blood, taken at the 22-month timepoint. The source of these receptors is a human patient who received a liver transplant. Some T cells may be the graft donor's. Both conserved end residues are trimmed from each CDR3. Rows may omit the clone size; those that give it use once, few, many or a size class.

size	V	CDR3
NA	TRBV28	ASSSGQGDANQPQH
NA	TRBV6-1	ASSELDTY
NA	TRBV4-1	ASSGGAGGLRSGNTIY
NA	TRBV4-2	ASSQAIREGTDTQY
once	TRBV5-1	ASSAGRPNTEAF
NA	TRBV4-1	ASSQPDRDTDTQY
few	TRBV5-1	ASSMTSGGPGELF
once	TRBV29-1	SVSGLAGGDLVETQY
NA	TRBV19	ASSIESRDVSGYT
NA	TRBV7-9	ASSPLDRPGDSPLH
NA	TRBV5-4	ASSLGVQAGSPLH
NA	TRBV28	ASSRSSGRSTDTQY
NA	TRBV7-2	ASSLGGTGTTSYEQY
NA	TRBV9	ASSSTPQGDGYT
NA	TRBV25-1	ASSESGRGHTEAF
NA	TRBV20-1	SAGGSATQY
NA	TRBV19	ASNEVDGFKNIQY
NA	TRBV6-6	ASSLGRGGDYGYT
NA	TRBV5-1	ASRPDSNQPQH
few	TRBV5-1	ASSLFLGQGEQY
NA	TRBV2	ASRFGGGNQPQH
NA	TRBV7-9	ASSLEGPFSSGANVLT
NA	TRBV28	ASSLPGAGANVLT
NA	TRBV6-5	ASSTQGGGYT
few	TRBV11-2	ASSLLGLITGELF
NA	TRBV20-1	SRTGNSPLH
NA	TRBV7-3	ASSSPGARSGANVLT